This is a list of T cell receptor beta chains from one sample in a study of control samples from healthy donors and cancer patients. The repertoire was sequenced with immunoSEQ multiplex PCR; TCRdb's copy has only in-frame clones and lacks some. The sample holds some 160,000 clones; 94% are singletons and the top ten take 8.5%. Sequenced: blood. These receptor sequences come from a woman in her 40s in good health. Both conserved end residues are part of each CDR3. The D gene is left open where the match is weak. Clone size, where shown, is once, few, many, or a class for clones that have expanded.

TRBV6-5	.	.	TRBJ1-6	TGTGCCAGCCTTCAATCGCTGTATTCACCCCTCCACTTT	CASLQSLYSPLHF
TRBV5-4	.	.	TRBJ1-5	TGTGCCAGCAGCTTGGGGGGGGGATATAGCAATCAGCCCCAGCATTTT	CASSLGGGYSNQPQHF
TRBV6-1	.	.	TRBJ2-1	TGTGCCAGCAGTGAAGCACGAGACAGGTACAATGAGCAGTTCTTC	CASSEARDRYNEQFF
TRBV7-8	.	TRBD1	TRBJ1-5	TGTGCCAGCAGCTTAGGGACAGGGGGCCGTAGCAATCAGCCCCAGCATTTT	CASSLGTGGRSNQPQHF
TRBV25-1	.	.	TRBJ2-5	TGTGCCAGCAGTGGCAAGCTAGAGACCCAGTACTTC	CASSGKLETQYF
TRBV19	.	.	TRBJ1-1	TGTGCCAGTAGTCTCGTTAGCGGGACTGAAGCTTTCTTT	CASSLVSGTEAFF
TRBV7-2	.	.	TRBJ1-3	TGTGCCAGCAGCTTGGGACCATTCGGAAACACCATATATTTT	CASSLGPFGNTIYF
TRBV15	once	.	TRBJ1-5	TGTGCCACCAGCAGAGATAGGGGCAATCAGCCCCAGCATTTT	CATSRDRGNQPQHF
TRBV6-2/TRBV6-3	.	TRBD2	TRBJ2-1	TGTGCCAGCAGCATCACTAGCGGCTCCTACAATGAGCAGTTCTTC	CASSITSGSYNEQFF
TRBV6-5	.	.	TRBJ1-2	TGTGCCAGCAGTTACTCTCGGGGCACCACTAACTATGGCTACACCTTC	CASSYSRGTTNYGYTF
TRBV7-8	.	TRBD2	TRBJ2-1	TGTGCCAGCAGCCGTCTGCCCCCCATGGGACTAGTTGAGCATGAGCAGTTCTTC	CASSRLPPMGLVEHEQFF
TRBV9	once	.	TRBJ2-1	TGTGCCAGCAGCGTAGGTCTTGAGGTCGCGTACAATGAGCAGTTCTTC	CASSVGLEVAYNEQFF
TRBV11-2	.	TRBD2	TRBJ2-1	TGTGCCAGCAGCTTAACGGCACTAGCGGGGGCTTTTGAGCAGTTCTTC	CASSLTALAGAFEQFF
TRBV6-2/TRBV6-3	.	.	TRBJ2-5	TGTGCCAGCACCCCCGGACTAGAGACCCAGTACTTC	CASTPGLETQYF
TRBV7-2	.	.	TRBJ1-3	TGTGCCAGCAGCTTAGTGGTGGGCTCTGGAAACACCATATATTTT	CASSLVVGSGNTIYF
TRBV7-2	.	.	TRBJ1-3	TGTGCCAGCAGCTCAACCTCCCACGTCTCTGGAAACACCATATATTTT	CASSSTSHVSGNTIYF
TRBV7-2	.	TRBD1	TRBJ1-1	TGTGCCAGCAGCTTAGTATTGGACAGGGGATGGGGCACTGAAGCTTTCTTT	CASSLVLDRGWGTEAFF
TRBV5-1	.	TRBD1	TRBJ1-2	TGCGCCAGCAGCGGGGGGCAGGGGGCGTACTATGGCTACACCTTC	CASSGGQGAYYGYTF
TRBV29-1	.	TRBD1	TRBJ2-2	TGCAGCGTTTTGGACAGGTCTGGTACCGGGGAGCTGTTTTTT	CSVLDRSGTGELFF
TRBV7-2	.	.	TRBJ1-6	TGTGCCAGCAGCTCACGCTCCTATAATTCACCCCTCCACTTT	CASSSRSYNSPLHF
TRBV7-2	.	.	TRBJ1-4	TGTGCCAGCAGCTTGCAGGGTAGGAATGAAAAACTGTTTTTT	CASSLQGRNEKLFF
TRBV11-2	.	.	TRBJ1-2	TGTGCCAGCAGCCTATCCAGACAGACTAACTATGGCTACACCTTC	CASSLSRQTNYGYTF
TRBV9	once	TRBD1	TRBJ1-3	TGTGCCAGCAGCAGGGACAGTAACTCTGGAAACACCATATATTTT	CASSRDSNSGNTIYF
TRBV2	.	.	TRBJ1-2	TGTGCCAGCAGTGTGACAGCGTATGGCTACACCTTC	CASSVTAYGYTF
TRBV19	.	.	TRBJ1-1	TGTGCCAGTAGTCGGGGGAATGAAGCTTTCTTT	CASSRGNEAFF
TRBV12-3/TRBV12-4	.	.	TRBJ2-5	TGTGCCAGCACCGACAGGCTGGGAGAGACCCAGTACTTC	CASTDRLGETQYF
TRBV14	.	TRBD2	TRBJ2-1	TGTGCCAGCAGCCGGGGGGGACTAGCCTGCAATGAGCAGTTCTTC	CASSRGGLACNEQFF
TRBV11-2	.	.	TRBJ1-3	TGTGCCAGCAGCTTAGGGGGAAACACCATATATTTT	CASSLGGNTIYF